This TCR beta chain appears in the sequencing data of a study of blood T cells in healthy people across ages. Overall study findings and caveats: TCR beta diversity per million T cells fell roughly linearly with age.

V lost 3 bases and J lost 0, with 12 bases in between. Germline values: CDR1 SGDLS, CDR2 YYNGEE. This CDR3 has 16 amino acids. Peripheral blood from each donor was collected in a volume of roughly 9.2 milliliters. With respect to this clonotype: What it binds is not known.

A second about 7 to 11 cycle PCR used barcoded and J-beta primers. A single record per CDR3 protein comes from TCRdb applying MiXCR to the 5' RACE reads. The sample consists of some 1.7 million distinct CDR3 sequences, roughly 30% of them appearing once. The chain links TRBV9 to TRBJ2-2; the D call may be TRBD1 or TRBD2 (6 bases each). The sequence came from a woman aged 25 to 45 in good health. The specimen was blood. In DNA, the CDR3 is TGTGCCAGCAGCGCTCCAGGGGAGGCGAACACCGGGGAGCTGTTTTTT. It is translated as CASSAPGEANTGELFF.